The 15 T cell receptor beta chains below all came from one sample that was sequenced in a study of regulatory T cells in long-lasting Graves disease. Arm-PCR of CDR3 regions and iRepertoire HTBI primers were the basis on which TCR beta libraries were built. Each CDR3 protein gets one entry after TCRdb re-called the multiplex PCR reads with MiXCR. The sample yields around 460,000 distinct CDR3 sequences, about 14% seen once. Specified time point: newly diagnosed GD, antithyroid drugs for less than 3 months. The TCR library was made from RNA extracted from PBMCs. The same sample was also used in a study of T cells in Graves' hyperthyroidism and ophthalmopathy.

This specimen was peripheral blood mononuclear cells (PBMCs), taken at new diagnosis, from a patient treated with antithyroid drugs. These receptors all come from a woman aged 50 to 65 with Graves disease.

This clonotype has a count of ten or more. The rearrangement links TRBV7-9 to TRBJ2-2; D is uncertain. Germline values: CDR1 SEHNR, CDR2 FQNEAQ (reference sequence). This CDR3 contains 16 residues. V gave up 5 bases and J gave up 1 base, with 14 bases separating them. The DNA for the CDR3 is TGTGCCAGCAGCCCCTCCTCGAAGGGGAACACCGGGGAGCTGTTTTTT. Translation gives CASSPSSKGNTGELFF.

This clonotype was recorded at least ten times. The genes are TRBV6-4 and TRBJ2-3; TRBD1 matches 7 bases. The CDR3 consists of 16 residues. V lost 3 bases, J lost 1 base, and 7 bases stayed unmatched. Germline V gene data show CDR1 as MRHNA and CDR2 as SNTAGT. The CDR3 coding sequence is TGTGCCAGCAGTGAGAAGACAGGGTCGGGCACAGATACGCAGTATTTT. Encoded protein: CASSEKTGSGTDTQYF.

The chain carries TRBV3-1 and TRBJ2-5, with D uncertain. There are 14 residues in the CDR3. Trimming left V 1 base short and J 5 bases short, with 11 bases between. The germline V gene has CDR1 LGHDT and CDR2 YNNKEL (reference sequence). CDR3 coding DNA: TGTGCCAGCAGCCAAGTGGGTATATGGGAGACCCAGTACTTC. Its protein is CASSQVGIWETQYF.

This clonotype was picked up many times. The chain links TRBV29-1 to TRBJ2-5; 8 bases align to TRBD1. J was trimmed by 3 bases and V by 4 bases; bases with no gene match: 7. There are 14 residues in the CDR3. Germline loops: CDR1 SQVTM, CDR2 ANQGSEA. The CDR3 DNA reads as TGCAGCGTTGGGAAGCCGGGACAGGAAGAGACCCAGTACTTC. As protein: CSVGKPGQEETQYF.

This clonotype was seen ten or more times. The chain combines TRBV6-1 with TRBJ2-1; D not resolved. This CDR3 is built from 15 residues. V was clipped by 6 bases and J by 9 bases, with 21 bases between them. Germline V lookup: CDR1 MNHNS, CDR2 SASEGT. The DNA for the CDR3 is TGTGCCAGCAGCCCCCGTACGGGTGGAGCTGGTGAGCAGTTCTTC. Translating gives CASSPRTGGAGEQFF.

This clonotype was counted between two and nine times. V and J are TRBV2 and TRBJ2-1; D uncertain. From germline, CDR1 is SNHLY and CDR2 FYNNEI. The V end lost 6 bases, the J end lost 4 bases, and 16 bases lay between the germline ends. CDR3 length: 15 residues. The chain's CDR3 is CASSLDFSHYNEQFF. CDR3 coding DNA: TGTGCCAGCAGCCTAGACTTCAGCCATTACAATGAGCAGTTCTTC.

In the case of this clonotype: The CDR3 does not close with the conserved phenylalanine or tryptophan, likely indicating a read error. The chain couples TRBV7-9 to TRBJ2-7; a weak D match, TRBD2 (6 bases). Germline values: CDR1 SEHNR, CDR2 FQNEAQ (reference sequence). This CDR3 is 14 amino acids long. V lost 5 bases, J lost 5 bases, and 16 bases lay in between. CDR3 coding DNA: TGTGCCAGCAGCACTCGGGACTCCGTACACGAGCAGTACCTC. It codes for CASSTRDSVHEQYL.

Note on this clonotype: Just one base apart from a much larger clone, this may be a read error. The CDR3 region is CASRPRTMNTEAFF. CDR3 DNA sequence: TGTGCCAGCAGACCCCGGACAATGAACACTGAAGCTTTCTTT. The V gene is TRBV6-2 or TRBV6-3, the J gene TRBJ1-1; D might be TRBD1 (5 bases). V gave up 6 bases and J gave up 0 bases, with 11 bases separating them. Germline V CDR1 and CDR2: MNHEY, SVGEGT. CDR3 size: 14 residues.

The chain joins TRBV18 to TRBJ2-7, with D perhaps matching TRBD1 or TRBD2 (5 bases each). This CDR3 spans 14 amino acids. The ends were cut back, 4 bases at V and 7 bases at J, with 17 bases in the middle. CDR1 and CDR2 from the germline V gene are KGHSH and LQKENI. The CDR3 spells CASSRRDPTREQYF. CDR3 DNA: TGTGCCAGCTCACGTCGGGACCCCACTCGGGAGCAGTACTTC.

The chain uses TRBV7-9 and TRBJ1-5; D perhaps matches TRBD1 (5 bases). The V and J ends lost 1 base and 0 bases respectively, with 13 bases between them. Germline CDR1 and CDR2: SEHNR and FQNEAQ (reference sequence). CDR3 length equals 17 residues. CDR3 protein: CASSLGGPGYSNQPQHF. The CDR3 DNA follows: TGTGCCAGCAGCTTAGGGGGACCCGGTTATAGCAATCAGCCCCAGCATTTT.

As for this clonotype: A read error may be the cause here, since a much bigger clone is one base away. J is TRBJ2-2 and V is TRBV24-1; TRBD2 aligns across 11 bases. The CDR3 sequence is 18 residues long. The germline CDR1 and CDR2 sequences are KGHDR and SFDVKD. After removal of 1 base from V and 1 base from J, the junction contained 4 bases not matched to a gene. The DNA for the CDR3 is TGTGCCACCAGTGATTTTGGGGGGACTAGCGGGAACACCGGGGAGCTGTTTTTT. It specifies CATSDFGGTSGNTGELFF.

The chain employs TRBV10-1 and TRBJ2-2; the D gene is possibly TRBD2 (5 bases). This CDR3 comprises 14 residues. V was pared by 2 bases and J by 4 bases, with 8 bases between. Germline assignment: CDR1 WNHNN and CDR2 SYGVQD (reference sequence). This CDR3 is CASSEGRGTGELFF. CDR3 DNA: TGCGCCAGCAGTGAGGGACGGGGCACCGGGGAGCTGTTTTTT.

The rearrangement joins TRBV20-1 to TRBJ2-1; 8 bases match TRBD2. With V trimmed by 6 bases and J by 7 bases, 14 bases remained unmatched. In germline, CDR1 is DFQATT, CDR2 SNEGSKA (reference sequence). The CDR3 spans 15 residues. CDR3 sequence: CSAKNRLAGYNEQFF. The DNA of the CDR3 is TGCAGTGCCAAAAATCGGCTAGCGGGTTATAATGAGCAGTTCTTC.

This clonotype came up many times. The chain couples TRBV12-3 or TRBV12-4 to TRBJ2-5, with a weak D call TRBD2 (5 bases). The CDR3 spans 14 residues. Trimming took off 4 bases at V and 3 bases at J, with 12 bases between the two ends. The CDR3 nucleotides are TGTGCCAGCAGTTCCGGACTTTTCGAAGAGACCCAGTACTTC. Translation: CASSSGLFEETQYF.

The chain links TRBV6-5 to TRBJ2-7, with D hard to call. The CDR3 length is 15 residues. V lost 0 bases and J 0 bases, leaving 9 bases between the germline ends. The germline CDR1 and CDR2 sequences are MNHEY and SVGAGI. The CDR3: CASSYSRTVSYEQYF. CDR3 nucleotide sequence: TGTGCCAGCAGTTACTCCCGAACAGTCTCCTACGAGCAGTACTTC.